Sequencing of this T cell receptor beta chain was carried out in a study of T cell repertoires in cytomegalovirus infection. Study details: Based on public TCR beta signatures, there were indications of CMV infection and of a matching HLA type.

Overall study findings and caveats: Cumulative public TCR beta family frequency identified CMV carriers with the relevant HLA. Within the response measured ex vivo, HLA-C-restricted CMV-specific TCR beta clonotypes were dominant.

This clonotype was detected ten times or more. Its antigen remains unidentified. Deletions cut 6 bases from V and 5 bases from J, with 13 bases between. This CDR3 comprises 13 residues. TCRdb processed the reads anew with MiXCR; each CDR3 protein has one entry. The profile covers some 450,000 distinct CDR3 sequences, with approximately 31% appearing a single time and roughly an eighth taken by the ten largest. This clonotype was sampled from a human donor in good health (CMV status not recorded). Some clones in this sample may be carry-over from other donors' samples. Sequenced material: PBMCs. The rearrangement links TRBV12-3 or TRBV12-4 to TRBJ1-1; D gene uncertain. The CDR3 region is CASRPRLRTEAFF. The CDR3, as DNA: TGTGCCAGCAGGCCTAGGTTGAGGACTGAAGCTTTCTTT.